A selection of T cell receptor beta chains follows, all from one sample in a study of T-cell reconstitution after alpha-beta-depleted transplantation in children. TCRdb recomputed calls from the PCR reads with MiXCR, one row per CDR3 protein. The sample yields hundreds of thousands of distinct CDR3 sequences, roughly 13% seen once. The sample in question was PBMCs, obtained before TCRalphabeta/CD19-depleted stem cell transplant. The source is a girl aged 2-10 years with congenital amegakaryocytic thrombocytopenia, due to receive a stem cell transplant. Both conserved end residues are part of each CDR3. A D gene is named only where the DNA matches it firmly. Clone size is shown for a subset of rows, as once, few, many or a class of expanded clone.

clone_size	d_call	v_call	j_call	cdr3_aa	cdr3_nt
few	NA	TRBV20-1	TRBJ2-7	CSARVPGRSSYEQYF	TGCAGTGCTAGAGTCCCAGGGAGGAGCTCCTACGAGCAGTACTTC
many	NA	TRBV16	TRBJ1-5	CASSHRWWIQPQHF	TGTGCCAGCAGCCATCGGTGGTGGATTCAGCCCCAGCATTTT
many	NA	TRBV7-9	TRBJ1-5	CASRGPIGDQPQHF	TGTGCCAGCAGGGGACCCATAGGAGACCAGCCCCAGCATTTT
many	NA	TRBV20-1	TRBJ2-1	CSATRGWGGSGSYNEQFF	TGCAGTGCTACGCGGGGCTGGGGTGGGAGCGGCTCCTACAATGAGCAGTTCTTC
many	NA	TRBV12-3/TRBV12-4	TRBJ1-1	CASSLFVNTEAFF	TGTGCCAGCAGTTTGTTTGTGAACACTGAAGCTTTCTTT
many	NA	TRBV29-1	TRBJ2-7	CSARLGPSYEQYF	TGCAGCGCTCGTTTGGGCCCCTCCTACGAGCAGTACTTC
few	NA	TRBV5-1	TRBJ2-1	CASSRGWGAQYNEQFF	TGCGCCAGCAGCAGGGGATGGGGAGCCCAATACAATGAGCAGTTCTTC
few	NA	TRBV5-5	TRBJ1-2	CASSPRADSYYGYTF	TGTGCCAGCAGCCCAAGGGCGGACAGTTACTATGGCTACACCTTC
NA	NA	TRBV27	TRBJ2-7	CASRVGAYEQYF	TGTGCCAGCAGGGTGGGGGCCTACGAGCAGTACTTC
few	NA	TRBV12-3/TRBV12-4	TRBJ2-7	CASSFLGGISYEQYF	TGTGCCAGCAGTTTTTTGGGCGGTATCTCCTACGAGCAGTACTTC
few	TRBD1	TRBV5-1	TRBJ1-1	CASSPGQGAEAFF	TGCGCCAGCAGCCCCGGACAGGGAGCTGAAGCTTTCTTT
many	NA	TRBV5-1	TRBJ2-1	CASSLASIFPGEQFF	TGCGCCAGCAGCTTGGCTTCTATCTTCCCAGGCGAGCAGTTCTTC
many	TRBD2	TRBV12-3/TRBV12-4	TRBJ2-1	CASSSSPREGWNEQFF	TGTGCCAGCAGTTCGTCCCCGCGGGAGGGGTGGAATGAGCAGTTCTTC
few	TRBD2	TRBV5-5	TRBJ2-1	CASSPPLAGAQDEQFF	TGTGCCAGCAGCCCCCCACTAGCGGGAGCTCAGGATGAGCAGTTCTTC
many	NA	TRBV10-3	TRBJ2-2	CGIRRDGGNTGELFF	TGTGGCATTCGCCGGGACGGGGGTAACACCGGGGAGCTGTTTTTT
many	NA	TRBV10-3	TRBJ1-5	CATCRDSGQPQHF	TGTGCCACCTGTCGGGACTCAGGTCAGCCCCAGCATTTT
many	NA	TRBV6-5	TRBJ1-1	CASSYASSDLRDSTEAFF	TGTGCCAGCAGTTACGCTTCATCGGACCTAAGGGATAGCACTGAAGCTTTCTTT
few	NA	TRBV7-2	TRBJ1-5	CASSLVSGFRNQPQHF	TGTGCCAGCAGCTTAGTGTCAGGGTTTCGCAATCAGCCCCAGCATTTT
few	NA	TRBV7-2	TRBJ1-1	CASSFLVPLYQGTEAFF	TGTGCCAGCAGCTTCTTAGTTCCCCTTTACCAGGGCACTGAAGCTTTCTTT
once	TRBD2	TRBV27	TRBJ2-7	CASSPPLSSGRAEQSF	TGTGCCAGCAGTCCCCCTTTATCTAGCGGGAGGGCCGAGCAGTCCTTC
few	TRBD2	TRBV4-1	TRBJ2-2	CASSHRWINLAGGATGELFF	TGCGCCAGCAGCCACCGGTGGATTAATTTAGCGGGAGGCGCTACCGGGGAGCTGTTTTTT
NA	NA	TRBV2	TRBJ1-5	CASSPLKPNQPQHF	TGTGCCAGCAGTCCTCTCAAGCCCAATCAGCCCCAGCATTTT
many	NA	TRBV20-1	TRBJ2-5	CSAKSLETQYF	TGCAGTGCCAAATCCTTAGAGACCCAGTACTTC
NA	NA	TRBV19	TRBJ1-1	CASSIGGAETEAFF	TGTGCCAGTAGTATCGGGGGCGCGGAGACTGAAGCTTTCTTT
NA	NA	TRBV18	TRBJ2-3	CASSPPGPYTQYF	TGTGCCAGCTCACCACCCGGCCCGTATACGCAGTATTTT
many	TRBD2	TRBV20-1	TRBJ2-1	CSARINGRASIYNEQFF	TGCAGTGCTAGAATAAACGGGAGGGCCTCCATTTACAATGAGCAGTTCTTC
few	NA	TRBV30	TRBJ2-1	CAWTGLGPIYNEQFF	TGTGCCTGGACAGGGTTGGGACCCATCTACAATGAGCAGTTCTTC
NA	TRBD2	TRBV18	TRBJ2-7	CASSPRGSHGLAGPTARGEQYF	TGTGCCAGCTCCCCACGGGGGTCGCATGGGCTAGCGGGACCCACCGCGAGGGGCGAGCAGTACTTC
many	TRBD2	TRBV5-1	TRBJ2-1	CASSLMGLAGGDEQFF	TGCGCCAGCAGCTTGATGGGGCTAGCGGGAGGCGATGAGCAGTTCTTC
NA	NA	TRBV13	TRBJ2-7	CASSSPGENLYEQYF	TGTGCCAGCAGCTCCCCCGGGGAGAATCTCTACGAGCAGTACTTC
few	TRBD1	TRBV4-1	TRBJ2-7	CASSQDIGDRAYEQYF	TGCGCCAGCAGCCAAGATATTGGGGACAGGGCCTACGAGCAGTACTTC
NA	NA	TRBV25-1	TRBJ2-5	CASSDYAPESGETQYF	TGTGCCAGCAGTGATTATGCCCCAGAGTCAGGGGAGACCCAGTACTTC
few	TRBD1	TRBV20-1	TRBJ1-5	CSAKSTGDQPQHF	TGCAGTGCTAAATCAACAGGGGATCAGCCCCAGCATTTT
NA	TRBD1	TRBV7-2	TRBJ2-5	CASSPIARGTGQETQYF	TGTGCCAGCAGCCCGATTGCGCGAGGGACAGGCCAAGAGACCCAGTACTTC
many	NA	TRBV27	TRBJ1-5	CASSDFNQPQHF	TGTGCCAGCAGTGACTTTAATCAGCCCCAGCATTTT
NA	TRBD1	TRBV5-1	TRBJ2-2	CASSLGDREITGELFF	TGCGCCAGCAGCTTGGGGGACAGGGAAATCACCGGGGAGCTGTTTTTT
NA	TRBD2	TRBV5-1	TRBJ2-2	CASSFDSGRTGELFF	TGCGCCAGCAGCTTCGATAGCGGGAGGACCGGGGAGCTGTTTTTT
NA	TRBD2	TRBV28	TRBJ2-3	CASSTPIAGGYTDTQYF	TGTGCCAGCAGTACCCCAATTGCGGGAGGATACACAGATACGCAGTATTTT
NA	NA	TRBV14	TRBJ2-1	CASSRLGGQAGYNEQFF	TGTGCCAGCAGCCGCTTAGGTGGGCAGGCAGGGTACAATGAGCAGTTCTTC
NA	TRBD2	TRBV12-3/TRBV12-4	TRBJ2-1	CASSLLAGGRSYNEQFF	TGTGCCAGCAGTTTGTTAGCGGGAGGAAGGTCCTACAATGAGCAGTTCTTC
many	TRBD2	TRBV10-3	TRBJ2-2	CAIGEGLAGAGTGELFF	TGTGCCATCGGTGAAGGACTAGCGGGAGCGGGCACCGGGGAGCTGTTTTTT
many	NA	TRBV20-1	TRBJ1-1	CSAASQGGTEAFF	TGCAGTGCCGCCTCCCAGGGCGGGACCGAAGCTTTCTTT
few	NA	TRBV15	TRBJ2-5	CATSRGGKETQYF	TGTGCCACCAGCAGAGGCGGAAAAGAGACCCAGTACTTC
few	TRBD2	TRBV7-9	TRBJ2-7	CASSSSGTFEYEQYF	TGTGCCAGCAGCTCGAGCGGGACGTTCGAGTACGAGCAGTACTTC
NA	NA	TRBV2	TRBJ1-4	CASSGLQLWEKLFF	TGTGCCAGCAGTGGATTACAACTGTGGGAAAAACTGTTTTTT
many	TRBD1	TRBV7-8	TRBJ2-1	CASSSTGQSYNEQFF	TGTGCCAGCAGCTCCACGGGACAGTCCTACAATGAGCAGTTCTTC
NA	NA	TRBV3-1	TRBJ1-5	CASSRGILDQPQHF	TGTGCCAGCAGCCGAGGGATATTGGATCAGCCCCAGCATTTT
many	NA	TRBV20-1	TRBJ2-3	CSASDLQGRSRPADTQYF	TGCAGTGCTAGCGATCTCCAAGGACGTTCAAGGCCGGCAGATACGCAGTATTTT
few	NA	TRBV6-5	TRBJ2-3	CASSYGAGSGADTQYF	TGTGCCAGCAGTTACGGGGCAGGGAGCGGCGCAGATACGCAGTATTTT
many	TRBD2	TRBV5-6	TRBJ2-1	CASSFDSGNVNEQFF	TGTGCCAGCAGCTTTGACAGCGGGAATGTCAATGAGCAGTTCTTC
many	NA	TRBV20-1	TRBJ1-4	CSPQGRTGEKLFF	TGCAGTCCTCAGGGACGCACAGGAGAAAAACTGTTTTTT
many	NA	TRBV10-3	TRBJ2-3	CAIWGMGTDTQYF	TGTGCCATCTGGGGGATGGGCACAGATACGCAGTATTTT
NA	TRBD2	TRBV7-8	TRBJ2-1	CASSFGAATSGRSEQFF	TGTGCCAGCAGCTTCGGTGCGGCGACTAGCGGGAGGAGTGAGCAGTTCTTC
many	NA	TRBV19	TRBJ2-6	CASSTLDSGANVLTF	TGTGCCAGTAGTACCCTGGACTCTGGGGCCAACGTCCTGACTTTC
NA	NA	TRBV5-1	TRBJ2-2	CASSLVQFNTGELFF	TGCGCCAGCAGCTTGGTCCAGTTTAACACCGGGGAGCTGTTTTTT
NA	TRBD1	TRBV6-1	TRBJ2-7	CASSRGGTGGSYEQYF	TGTGCCAGCAGTCGAGGGGGGACAGGGGGATCGTACGAGCAGTACTTC
many	NA	TRBV5-1	TRBJ1-1	CASSLLTGLMNTEAFF	TGCGCCAGCAGCTTGCTAACAGGGCTCATGAACACTGAAGCTTTCTTT
many	NA	TRBV5-1	TRBJ2-1	CASSLYSARMNYNEQFF	TGCGCCAGCAGCTTATATTCTGCGCGGATGAACTACAATGAGCAGTTCTTC
few	TRBD2	TRBV7-9	TRBJ2-1	CASSPLAGALNEQFF	TGTGCCAGCAGCCCTTTAGCGGGAGCTCTCAATGAGCAGTTCTTC
few	TRBD2	TRBV5-1	TRBJ2-3	CASSPTSGGGTDTQYF	TGCGCCAGCAGCCCGACTAGCGGAGGGGGCACAGATACGCAGTATTTT